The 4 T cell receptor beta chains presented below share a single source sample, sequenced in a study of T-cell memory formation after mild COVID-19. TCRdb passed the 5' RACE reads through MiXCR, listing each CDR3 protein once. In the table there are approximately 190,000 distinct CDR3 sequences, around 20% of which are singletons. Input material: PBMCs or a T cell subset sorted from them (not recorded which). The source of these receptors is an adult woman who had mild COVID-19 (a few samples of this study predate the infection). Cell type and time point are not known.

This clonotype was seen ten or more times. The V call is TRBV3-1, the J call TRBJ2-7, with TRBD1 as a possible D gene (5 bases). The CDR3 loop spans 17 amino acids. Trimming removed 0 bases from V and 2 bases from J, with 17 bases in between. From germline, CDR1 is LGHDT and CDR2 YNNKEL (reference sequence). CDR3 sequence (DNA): TGTGCCAGCAGCCAAGATTTGTGGGGCACCGGAACCTACGAGCAGTACTTC. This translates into CASSQDLWGTGTYEQYF.

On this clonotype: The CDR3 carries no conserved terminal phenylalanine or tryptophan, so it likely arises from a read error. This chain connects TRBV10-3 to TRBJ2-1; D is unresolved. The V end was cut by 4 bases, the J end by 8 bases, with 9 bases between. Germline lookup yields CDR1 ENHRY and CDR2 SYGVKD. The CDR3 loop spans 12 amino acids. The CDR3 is CAISGPGDEQFL. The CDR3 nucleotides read TGTGCCATCAGTGGTCCCGGCGATGAGCAGTTCTTA.

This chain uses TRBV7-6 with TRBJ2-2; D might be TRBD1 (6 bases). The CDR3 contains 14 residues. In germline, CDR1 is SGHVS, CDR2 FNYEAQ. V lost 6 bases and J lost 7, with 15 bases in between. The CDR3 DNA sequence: TGTGCCAGCAGTTCTAAACAGGGAGTCGGGGAGCTGTTTTTT. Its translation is CASSSKQGVGELFF.

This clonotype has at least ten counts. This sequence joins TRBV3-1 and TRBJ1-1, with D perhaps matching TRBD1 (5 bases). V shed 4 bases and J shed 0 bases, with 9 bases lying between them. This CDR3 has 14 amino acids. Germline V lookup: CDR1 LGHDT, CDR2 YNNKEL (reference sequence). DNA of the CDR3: TGTGCCAGCAGCCCGCAGGGTTTGAACACTGAAGCTTTCTTT. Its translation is CASSPQGLNTEAFF.